The following is a TCR beta chain sequence with its context. As yet, its antigen is unknown. This specimen belongs to a study of blood T cell dynamics during melanoma immunotherapy. General study findings and limits: It remained unknown if the driving T cell clones were melanoma-specific. At W3, later disease-control patients showed bifurcated PBMC repertoire changes, unlike progressors.

Clones were sequenced by immunoSEQ multiplex PCR, and TCRdb holds only the in-frame ones, with some missing. The sample lists more than 6,500 clones, 80% to 85% occurring once. Specified time point: pre-treatment baseline. The V gene's germline CDR1 is SGHRS and CDR2 YFSETQ. The CDR3 runs to 15 residues. V shed 0 bases and J shed 3 bases, with 13 bases lying between them. This chain connects TRBV5-1 to TRBJ2-7; D is ambiguous. The input for sequencing was blood, taken from a patient treated with checkpoint blockade. The TCR sequence derives from a human donor with melanoma. Some clones in this sample may be carry-over from other donors' samples. This chain's CDR3 is CASSLDPPLNYEQYF. In DNA form, the CDR3 reads TGCGCCAGCAGCTTGGACCCCCCTCTCAACTACGAGCAGTACTTC.